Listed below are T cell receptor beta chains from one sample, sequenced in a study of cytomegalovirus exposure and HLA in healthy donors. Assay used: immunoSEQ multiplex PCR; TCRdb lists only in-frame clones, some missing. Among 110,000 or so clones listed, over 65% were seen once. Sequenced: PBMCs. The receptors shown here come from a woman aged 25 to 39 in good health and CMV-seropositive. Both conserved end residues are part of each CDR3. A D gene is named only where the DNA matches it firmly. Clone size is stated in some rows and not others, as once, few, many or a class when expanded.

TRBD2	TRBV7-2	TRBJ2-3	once	CASSLTSGVTDTQYF	TGTGCCAGCAGCTTGACTAGCGGGGTAACAGATACGCAGTATTTT
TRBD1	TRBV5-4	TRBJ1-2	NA	CASSLGTGGGGYTF	TGTGCCAGCAGCTTGGGGACAGGGGGAGGAGGCTACACCTTC
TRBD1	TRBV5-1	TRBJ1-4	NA	CASSQDRGGEKLFF	TGCGCCAGCAGCCAAGACAGGGGAGGTGAAAAACTGTTTTTT
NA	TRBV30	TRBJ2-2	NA	CAWSVRGGELFF	TGTGCCTGGAGTGTCCGAGGCGGGGAGCTGTTTTTT
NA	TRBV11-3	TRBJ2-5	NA	CASSPPEAGETQYF	TGTGCCAGCAGTCCTCCCGAGGCGGGGGAGACCCAGTACTTC
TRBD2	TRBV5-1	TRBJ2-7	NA	CASSPRASGADEQYF	TGCGCCAGCAGTCCGAGGGCTAGCGGGGCAGACGAGCAGTACTTC
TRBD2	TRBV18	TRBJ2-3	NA	CASSPTSGSTDTQYF	TGTGCCAGCTCACCGACTAGCGGGAGCACAGATACGCAGTATTTT
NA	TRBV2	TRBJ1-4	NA	CASNRESNEKLFF	TGTGCCAGCAATCGGGAGAGTAATGAAAAACTGTTTTTT
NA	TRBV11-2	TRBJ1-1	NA	CASSLGGGLVNTEAFF	TGTGCCAGCAGCTTAGGGGGGGGATTAGTGAACACTGAAGCTTTCTTT
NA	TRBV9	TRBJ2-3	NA	CASSELQGTDTQYF	TGTGCCAGCAGCGAACTACAGGGCACAGATACGCAGTATTTT
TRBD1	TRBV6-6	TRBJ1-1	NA	CASSRQGLNTEAFF	TGTGCCAGCAGTAGACAGGGGTTGAACACTGAAGCTTTCTTT
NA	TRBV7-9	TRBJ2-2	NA	CASNSGNTGELFF	TGTGCCAGCAACAGTGGGAACACCGGGGAGCTGTTTTTT
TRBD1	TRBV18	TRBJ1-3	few	CASSPGQGSALNTIYF	TGTGCCAGCTCACCGGGACAGGGTTCGGCTTTAAACACCATATATTTT
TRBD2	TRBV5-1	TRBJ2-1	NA	CASSVGLAGEYNEQFF	TGCGCCAGCAGCGTCGGACTAGCGGGAGAGTACAATGAGCAGTTCTTC
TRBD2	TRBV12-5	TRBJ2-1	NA	CASGSIAGGLNEQFF	TGTGCTAGTGGTTCGATAGCGGGAGGGCTCAATGAGCAGTTCTTC
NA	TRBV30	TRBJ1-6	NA	CASHDYQNNSPLHF	TGTGCCTCACATGACTATCAGAATAATTCACCCCTCCACTTT
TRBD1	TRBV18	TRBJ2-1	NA	CASSSRDSSYNEQFF	TGTGCCAGCTCATCCCGGGACAGCTCCTACAATGAGCAGTTCTTC
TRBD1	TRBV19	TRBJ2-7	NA	CASSIDRGLSPAYYEQYF	TGTGCCAGTAGTATAGACAGGGGGCTCTCCCCAGCCTACTACGAGCAGTACTTC
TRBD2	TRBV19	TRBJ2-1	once	CASSPTRGGGFYEQFF	TGTGCCAGTAGTCCAACCCGCGGGGGGGGTTTCTATGAGCAGTTCTTC
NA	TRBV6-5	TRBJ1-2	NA	CATTEYGYTF	TGTGCCACGACAGAGTATGGCTACACCTTC
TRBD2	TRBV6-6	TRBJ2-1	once	CASLSASGNNNEQFF	TGTGCCAGCCTCTCGGCTAGCGGAAATAACAATGAGCAGTTCTTC
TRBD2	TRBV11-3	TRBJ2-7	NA	CASSSRGLAGGYEQYF	TGTGCCAGCAGCTCGCGAGGACTAGCGGGGGGCTACGAGCAGTACTTC
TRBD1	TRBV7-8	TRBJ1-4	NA	CASSPYGQGGEKLFF	TGTGCCAGCAGCCCGTACGGACAGGGTGGAGAAAAACTGTTTTTT
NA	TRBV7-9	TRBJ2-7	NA	CSSSLGEEQYF	TGTTCCAGCAGCTTAGGGGAGGAGCAGTACTTC
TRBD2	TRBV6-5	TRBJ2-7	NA	CASSSTSGSYEQYF	TGTGCCAGCAGTTCTACTAGCGGATCCTACGAGCAGTACTTC
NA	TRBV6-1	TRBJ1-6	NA	CAIWGDLTYNSPLHF	TGTGCCATTTGGGGGGACCTAACATATAATTCACCCCTCCACTTT
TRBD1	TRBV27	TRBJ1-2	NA	CASSLVGPTGGGYTF	TGTGCCAGCAGTTTAGTAGGTCCGACAGGGGGTGGCTACACCTTC